Listed here are 17 T cell receptor beta chains from one sample, sequenced in a study of T cells in Graves' hyperthyroidism and ophthalmopathy. Amplification targeted TCR beta CDR3 regions from RNA transcripts. The HTBI primer set was used in a first-round RT-PCR of the TCR CDR3. A single record per CDR3 protein comes from TCRdb applying MiXCR to the multiplex PCR reads. The table lists over 400,000 distinct CDR3 sequences, about 14% of them singletons. The sample taken for sequencing was blood. Receptors originate from a man aged 18 to 29 with Graves' ophthalmopathy.

J is TRBJ1-1 and V is TRBV19; D gene uncertain. The germline V gene encodes CDR1 LNHDA and CDR2 SQIVND (reference sequence). The CDR3 consists of 14 residues. V lost 1 base and J lost 5, with 11 bases in between. The CDR3 loop reads CASSIGGPGTEAFF. DNA of the CDR3: TGTGCCAGTAGTATAGGAGGGCCGGGTACTGAAGCTTTCTTT.

In its sample, this clonotype was seen many times. The chain employs TRBV2 and TRBJ1-2, with D unclear. Germline-derived CDR1 and CDR2 are SNHLY and FYNNEI. Trimming removed 4 bases at V and 8 bases at J, with 8 bases between. This CDR3 contains 11 residues. CDR3 nucleotides: TGTGCCAGCAGTGGCGAGCTCGGCTACACCTTC. It codes for CASSGELGYTF.

About this clonotype itself: This could be a read error, since a much larger clone is one nucleotide away. CDR3 residues: CASSLQAMSTEAFF. CDR3 nucleotides: TGTGCCAGCTCACTACAGGCCATGAGCACTGAAGCTTTCTTT. The chain uses TRBV18 and TRBJ1-1; TRBD1 might be the D (5 bases). Germline V gives CDR1 KGHSH, CDR2 LQKENI. There are 14 residues in the CDR3. V was pared by 4 bases and J by 4 bases, with 13 bases between.

This clonotype was recorded at least ten times. This chain joins TRBV6-1 and TRBJ1-6; D not certain. The CDR3 is 14 amino acids. Trimming cost V 5 bases and J 7 bases, with 12 bases left between them. Looked up from germline, CDR1 is MNHNS and CDR2 is SASEGT. The CDR3 loop is CASSPSTENSPLHF. The CDR3, as DNA: TGTGCCAGCAGTCCGAGTACCGAGAATTCACCCCTCCACTTT.

This clonotype was counted once. This sequence joins TRBV7-6 and TRBJ2-6; possible D gene TRBD2, 6 bases. The V and J ends lost 3 bases and 2 bases respectively, with 8 bases between them. The CDR3 runs 15 residues. Germline loops: CDR1 SGHVS, CDR2 FNYEAQ. For the CDR3, the DNA is TGTGCCAGCAGCTTTTGGGGGGCTGGGGCCAACGTCCTGACTTTC. Protein sequence: CASSFWGAGANVLTF. The full variable domain, rest sourced from reference TRBV7-6 and TRBJ2-6, is GAGVSQSPRYKVTKRGQDVALRCDPISGHVSLYWYRQALGQGPEFLTYFNYEAQQDKSGLPNDRFSAERPEGSISTLTIQRTEQRDSAMYRCASSFWGAGANVLTFGAGSRLTVL.

This clonotype was seen only a few times. V usage is TRBV4-2 and J usage is TRBJ2-2, with D possibly TRBD1 on 6 matching bases. Germline lookup yields CDR1 LGHNA and CDR2 YNFKEQ. The V gene lost 1 base and the J gene lost 5 bases, with 14 bases spanning the gap. The CDR3 is made up of 16 amino acids. CDR3 region: CASSQGRGGWTGELFF. The CDR3 bases are TGTGCCAGCAGCCAAGGTCGTGGGGGCTGGACCGGGGAGCTGTTTTTT.

This clonotype was seen repeatedly, ten times or more. The CDR3 protein is CASSFKGAYEQYF. Here the CDR3 DNA reads TGTGCCAGCAGTTTTAAGGGAGCCTACGAGCAGTACTTC. The chain carries TRBV27 and TRBJ2-7; D possibly corresponds to TRBD2 (5 bases). The CDR3 loop spans 13 amino acids. Germline V gives CDR1 MNHEY, CDR2 SMNVEV (reference sequence). Trimming removed 3 bases at V and 2 bases at J, with 8 bases between.

The chain combines TRBV7-3 with TRBJ1-1, with D perhaps TRBD1 (5 bases). Trimming pared 5 bases from V and 3 bases from J, leaving 19 bases between. CDR1 is SGHTA and CDR2 is FQGTGA in the germline V gene. The CDR3 has 16 amino acids. The CDR3 DNA reads TGTGCCAGCAGCCCAGGACCAAGGGTGGGGGACACTGAAGCTTTCTTT. It codes for CASSPGPRVGDTEAFF.

This clonotype was seen at least ten times. This chain uses TRBV2 with TRBJ2-7; D is unclear. The V end lost 9 bases, the J end lost 2 bases, and 14 bases lay between the germline ends. CDR3 length: 13 residues. CDR1 is SNHLY and CDR2 is FYNNEI in the germline V gene. The CDR3 here is CASTPGPTYEQYF. CDR3 in DNA: TGTGCCAGTACCCCCGGGCCTACCTACGAGCAGTACTTC.

This clonotype occurred many times. The chain links TRBV24-1 to TRBJ1-2; D is unresolved. This CDR3 has 14 amino acids. Trimming shortened V by 4 bases and J by 4 bases, and 12 bases separated the two germline ends. Germline assignment: CDR1 KGHDR and CDR2 SFDVKD. The CDR3 spells CATSDWTDSYGYTF. As DNA, the CDR3 is TGTGCCACCAGTGACTGGACGGATTCCTATGGCTACACCTTC.

The V call is TRBV12-3 or TRBV12-4, the J call TRBJ1-2; D ambiguous. The CDR3 totals 13 residues. With 7 bases removed from V and 3 bases from J, the gap between germline ends came to 12 bases. This CDR3 reads CASTLGVDYGYTF. Here the CDR3 DNA reads TGTGCCAGCACTCTGGGTGTCGACTATGGCTACACCTTC.

This clonotype has a count of ten or more. V is TRBV3-1 and J is TRBJ1-2; 7 bases match TRBD1. The V gene end was trimmed by 0 bases and the J gene end by 1 base; junction bases not matched to a gene: 5. This CDR3 has 16 residues. Germline V gene lookup returns CDR1 LGHDT and CDR2 YNNKEL (reference sequence). The CDR3 DNA is TGTGCCAGCAGCCAAGATGGAGGGGGCGGTAACTATGGCTACACCTTC. Translation: CASSQDGGGGNYGYTF. The whole variable domain, remainder taken from reference TRBV3-1 and TRBJ1-2, is DTAVSQTPKYLVTQMGNDKSIKCEQNLGHDTMYWYKQDSKKFLKIMFSYNNKELIINETVPNRFSPKSPDKAHLNLHINSLELGDSAVYFCASSQDGGGGNYGYTFGSGTRLTVV.

This clonotype was observed many times. The rearrangement joins TRBV11-2 to TRBJ1-1; D gene uncertain. Germline CDR1 SGHAT, CDR2 FQNNGV. Trimming shortened V by 3 bases and J by 6 bases, and 17 bases separated the two germline ends. The CDR3 spans 15 residues. Here the CDR3 DNA reads TGTGCCAGCAGCTTCAATCGTTTCAGAAGCGCTGAAGCTTTCTTT. It specifies CASSFNRFRSAEAFF.

The table lists this clonotype with many counts. This CDR3 is CSANYRGRETQYF. Here the CDR3 DNA reads TGCAGTGCCAACTACAGGGGGCGGGAGACCCAGTACTTC. This sequence joins TRBV20-1 and TRBJ2-5; 9 positions match TRBD1. The CDR3 length is 13 residues. Germline CDR1 and CDR2: DFQATT and SNEGSKA (reference sequence). Germline trimming cut 6 bases from V and 5 bases from J; bases unmatched to any gene: 7.

This clonotype occurred many times. The chain recombines TRBV7-2 with TRBJ2-3, with 7 positions matching TRBD2. CDR1 SGHTA and CDR2 FQGNSA come from the germline V gene. CDR3 length: 15 amino acids. With 8 bases clipped from V and 5 bases from J, the junction kept 13 bases outside the gene matches. The CDR3 DNA follows: TGTGCCAGCTCCGGACGGGGGGATCGGGTAGATACGCAGTATTTT. Encoded protein: CASSGRGDRVDTQYF.

This clonotype was seen repeatedly, ten times or more. The CDR3 coding sequence is TGTGCCAGCAGTGAAGTACCAGGGACCAACTATGGCTACACCTTC. Its translation: CASSEVPGTNYGYTF. V and J are TRBV6-1 and TRBJ1-2, with D maybe TRBD1 (5 bases). Germline values: CDR1 MNHNS, CDR2 SASEGT. Trimming pared 1 base from V and 2 bases from J, leaving 11 bases between. This CDR3 region has 15 residues.

This clonotype has ten or more counts. This chain links TRBV7-9 with TRBJ1-1; D remains ambiguous. The CDR3 is made up of 13 amino acids. Germline-derived CDR1 and CDR2 are SEHNR and FQNEAQ (reference sequence). The V gene lost 5 bases and the J gene lost 4 bases, with 11 bases spanning the gap. Here the CDR3 reads CASSRAVGTEAFF. As DNA, the CDR3 is TGTGCCAGCAGCCGAGCTGTCGGCACTGAAGCTTTCTTT.